The source of this T cell receptor (beta chain) is a study of T cell repertoires in cytomegalovirus infection (dated 2019 in TCRdb). Background for the entire study: Donor HLA type was relevant to the analysis, as public TCR beta signatures indicated carriage of CMV infection together with the matching HLA type.

Of note for this clonotype: The antigen this receptor binds is unknown. The sample holds no much larger clone one base away, and base qualities are not on file.

The investigation overall reported the following: In both this cohort and an independent cohort of some 380 donors, the cumulative frequency of public TCR beta family members distinguished carriers of CMV infection plus the relevant HLA type. The ex vivo response was dominated by HLA-C-restricted CMV-specific TCR beta clonotypes, which also provided the single most frequent clonotype in two of eight donors.

Sequencing took place on an Illumina HiSeq 1500. TCRdb cleaned the public reads at Q25 with fastp, built clones with MiXCR and kept in-frame beta chains. Rows merge per CDR3 protein into single entries with the most common DNA and genes. This sample gives more than 650,000 distinct CDR3 sequences in total; approximately 34% of them show up just once. The ten biggest clones cover roughly 2.9% of the sample. This TCR derives from a human donor in good health (CMV status not recorded). Some clones in this sample may be carry-over from other donors' samples. Material for sequencing was PBMCs.

In nucleotide form, the sequence is TGTGCCAGCAGCTATGACATGAATCAAGATGGCTACACCTTC. This encodes CASSYDMNQDGYTF. This chain is built from TRBV7-9 and TRBJ1-2; there is no confident call for the D gene. The CDR3 numbers 14 residues from cysteine through phenylalanine. The CDR3 DNA has 42 bases and is translated from base 1. CDR1 and CDR2 are drawn from the germline V gene (reference sequence): SEHNR, FQNEAQ. Trimming removed 4 bases from V and 6 bases from J, leaving 15 bases between the germline ends. The variable domain in full, with residues beyond the CDR3 obtained from the reference TRBV7-9 and TRBJ1-2 genes, is DTGVSQNPRHKITKRGQNVTFRCDPISEHNRLYWYRQTLGQGPEFLTYFQNEAQLEKSRLLSDRFSAERPKGSFSTLEIQRTEQGDSAMYLCASSYDMNQDGYTFGSGTRLTVV.